The 25 T cell receptor beta chains reported below all come from one sample, sequenced in a study of T cell responses to AZD1222 COVID-19 vaccine. Sequenced by immunoSEQ multiplex PCR; TCRdb stores in-frame clones only, minus some. The profile covers over 100,000 clones, with approximately 90% appearing a single time and 15% to 20% taken by the ten largest. The sequencing here drew on peripheral blood, taken on day 0 of AZD1222 vaccination. These receptors all come from an adult in good health.

This rearrangement joins TRBV6-5 to TRBJ1-2; D remains ambiguous. The CDR3 has 15 amino acids. The V end lost 0 bases, the J end lost 4 bases, and 12 bases lay between the germline ends. Germline V gene data show CDR1 as MNHEY and CDR2 as SVGAGI. DNA of the CDR3: TGTGCCAGCAGTTACTCGCCAGAGGTGGGCTATGGCTACACCTTC. Amino acid sequence: CASSYSPEVGYGYTF.

The chain carries TRBV12-3 or TRBV12-4 and TRBJ1-2, with D perhaps TRBD1 (6 bases). The CDR3 spans 13 residues. V was pared by 5 bases and J by 4 bases, with 11 bases between. The CDR3 reads CASSNREIYGYTF. DNA of the CDR3: TGTGCCAGCAGTAACAGGGAAATCTATGGCTACACCTTC.

The V and J genes are TRBV4-1 and TRBJ2-1, with D unresolved. Deletions cut 4 bases from V and 5 bases from J, with 15 bases between. Per germline, CDR1 MGHRA and CDR2 YSYEKL. This CDR3 comprises 15 residues. As DNA, the CDR3 is TGCGCCAGCAGCCTACAGTGGGGTAGGCACAATGAGCAGTTCTTC. It specifies CASSLQWGRHNEQFF.

This chain uses TRBV9 with TRBJ1-3, with D possibly TRBD1 on 6 matching bases. The CDR3 loop spans 15 amino acids. The germline V and J ends were trimmed by 5 bases and 4 bases, with 16 bases remaining between them. From germline, CDR1 is SGDLS and CDR2 YYNGEE. Here the CDR3 reads CASSLLGGLGNTIYF. CDR3 sequence (DNA): TGTGCCAGCAGTCTTCTCGGGGGGCTCGGAAACACCATATATTTT. The full variable domain, completed using reference TRBV9 and TRBJ1-3, is DSGVTQTPKHLITATGQRVTLRCSPRSGDLSVYWYQQSLDQGLQFLIQYYNGEERAKGNILERFSAQQFPDLHSELNLSSLELGDSALYFCASSLLGGLGNTIYFGEGSWLTVV.

The genes are TRBV5-1 and TRBJ2-3; the D gene is possibly TRBD1 (5 bases). The germline gives CDR1 SGHRS, CDR2 YFSETQ. The CDR3 covers 13 residues. With 4 bases removed from V and 5 bases from J, the gap between germline ends came to 11 bases. CDR3 in amino acids: CASSRQTEDTQYF. CDR3 DNA sequence: TGCGCCAGCAGCCGCCAGACAGAAGATACGCAGTATTTT.

J is TRBJ1-3 and V is TRBV9; D gene unclear. The V gene lost 4 bases and the J gene lost 1 base, with 9 bases spanning the gap. CDR3 length: 14 residues. Looked up from germline, CDR1 is SGDLS and CDR2 is YYNGEE. The CDR3 bases are TGTGCCAGCAGCTGGACTGATTCTGGAAACACCATATATTTT. It yields the protein CASSWTDSGNTIYF.

This chain connects TRBV5-1 to TRBJ2-1; 12 positions match TRBD1. The V segment lost 3 bases and the J segment 9 bases; nucleotides outside the gene matches: 10. CDR3 size: 16 residues. CDR1 is SGHRS and CDR2 is YFSETQ in the germline V gene. The CDR3 is CASSSGTGGLVGEQFF. The DNA of the CDR3 is TGCGCCAGCAGCTCCGGGACAGGGGGCTTGGTCGGTGAGCAGTTCTTC.

The chain recombines TRBV18 with TRBJ1-5, with a weak D call TRBD1 (5 bases). Germline V gene sequence: CDR1 KGHSH, CDR2 LQKENI. The V end was cut by 3 bases, the J end by 3 bases, with 15 bases between. This CDR3 is 16 amino acids long. The CDR3 DNA reads TGTGCCAGCTCACCGGACCGGGGGGACCACAATCAGCCCCAGCATTTT. As protein: CASSPDRGDHNQPQHF.

V and J are TRBV21-1 and TRBJ2-3; TRBD2, the table's D call, lacks a check against the DNA. TRBV21-1 is designated a pseudogene. The CDR3 contains 18 residues. The CDR3 spells CASSWRGLAGEHTDTQYF. DNA for the CDR3: TGTGCCAGCAGCTGGCGCGGGCTAGCGGGGGAGCACACAGATACGCAGTATTTT.

J is TRBJ1-1 and V is TRBV29-1, with D unclear. The CDR3 totals 12 residues. Trimming shortened V by 0 bases and J by 4 bases, and 6 bases separated the two germline ends. Germline V CDR1 and CDR2: SQVTM, ANQGSEA. The CDR3 region is CSVEERGTEAFF. CDR3 in DNA: TGCAGCGTTGAAGAGCGGGGCACTGAAGCTTTCTTT.

The chain uses TRBV25-1 and TRBJ2-3; no definite D call. The CDR3 totals 13 residues. CDR1 is MGHDK and CDR2 is SYGVNS in the germline V gene. V lost 3 bases and J lost 6, with 10 bases in between. CDR3 sequence: CASSDSLVDTQYF. In DNA, the CDR3 is TGTGCCAGCAGTGATAGCCTAGTCGATACGCAGTATTTT.

The V call is TRBV6-1, the J call TRBJ1-1; possible D gene TRBD1, 5 bases. CDR1 and CDR2 (germline): MNHNS, SASEGT. Trimming stripped 2 bases from V and 1 base from J, with 11 bases between. The CDR3 covers 15 residues. The CDR3 reads CASSELRGANTEAFF. CDR3 bases: TGTGCCAGCAGTGAACTTAGGGGTGCGAACACTGAAGCTTTCTTT.

The chain uses TRBV6-6 and TRBJ2-2; D is perhaps TRBD1 (5 bases). Deletions cut 6 bases from V and 2 bases from J, with 10 bases between. This CDR3 is 14 amino acids long. Germline V gene data show CDR1 as MNHNY and CDR2 as SVGAGI (reference sequence). The CDR3 loop is CASSDDRNTGELFF. For the CDR3, the DNA is TGTGCCAGCAGCGATGACAGAAACACCGGGGAGCTGTTTTTT.

This rearrangement joins TRBV5-6 to TRBJ2-5; tentative D call: TRBD1 (6 bases). V was clipped by 3 bases and J by 1 base, with 13 bases between them. This CDR3 is built from 15 residues. Germline CDR1 SGHDT, CDR2 YYEEEE. CDR3 coding DNA: TGTGCCAGCAGCTCCCTCGGACAGCTCCAAGAGACCCAGTACTTC. It specifies CASSSLGQLQETQYF. The full variable domain, completed using reference TRBV5-6 and TRBJ2-5, is DAGVTQSPTHLIKTRGQQVTLRCSPKSGHDTVSWYQQALGQGPQFIFQYYEEEERQRGNFPDRFSGHQFPNYSSELNVNALLLGDSALYLCASSSLGQLQETQYFGPGTRLLVL.

This sequence joins TRBV11-2 and TRBJ2-5, with 7 positions matching TRBD2. With 8 bases clipped from V and 5 bases from J, the junction kept 11 bases outside the gene matches. Germline lookup yields CDR1 SGHAT and CDR2 FQNNGV. The CDR3 is 14 amino acids. The CDR3 bases are TGTGCCAGCGGGACCGGCGGGGGAGGGGAGACCCAGTACTTC. This gives the protein CASGTGGGGETQYF.

The chain combines TRBV7-9 with TRBJ1-5, with D unclear. This CDR3 comprises 14 residues. Germline V gene sequence: CDR1 SEHNR, CDR2 FQNEAQ (reference sequence). V dropped 4 bases and J dropped 3 bases, with 10 bases sitting between them. The CDR3 sequence is CASSSLGPNQPQHF. The CDR3 DNA follows: TGTGCCAGCAGCTCCCTAGGGCCCAATCAGCCCCAGCATTTT.

This rearrangement joins TRBV29-1 to TRBJ1-1; maybe TRBD1 (5 bases). From germline, CDR1 is SQVTM and CDR2 ANQGSEA. Trimming left V 6 bases short and J 1 base short, with 9 bases between. The CDR3 covers 12 residues. CDR3 loop: CSVKQGNTEAFF. The CDR3 DNA reads TGCAGCGTGAAGCAGGGGAACACTGAAGCTTTCTTT. The full variable domain, with the rest looked up from reference TRBV29-1 and TRBJ1-1, is SAVISQKPSRDICQRGTSLTIQCQVDSQVTMMFWYRQQPGQSLTLIATANQGSEATYESGFVIDKFPISRPNLTFSTLTVSNMSPEDSSIYLCSVKQGNTEAFFGQGTRLTVV.

The CDR3 sequence is CASSRQGSGTQYF. In nucleotides, the CDR3 is TGCGCCAGCTCCAGGCAGGGCTCTGGGACCCAGTACTTC. The V and J genes are TRBV10-1 and TRBJ2-5, with D tentatively TRBD1 (5 bases). Per the germline V gene, CDR1 is WNHNN and CDR2 is SYGVQD (reference sequence). V was clipped by 8 bases and J by 7 bases, with 17 bases between them. The CDR3 loop spans 13 amino acids.

The rearrangement links TRBV10-1 to TRBJ2-2; TRBD1 is a possible D gene (6 bases). Trimming left V 2 bases short and J 0 bases short, with 10 bases between. Germline CDR1 and CDR2: WNHNN and SYGVQD (reference sequence). The CDR3 spans 16 residues. The CDR3 nucleotides are TGCGCCAGCAGTGAGGTGGACAGCACGAACACCGGGGAGCTGTTTTTT. It encodes CASSEVDSTNTGELFF.

The chain couples TRBV28 to TRBJ1-4; TRBD1 might be the D (5 bases). CDR1 is MDHEN and CDR2 is SYDVKM in the germline V gene. Trimming shortened V by 10 bases and J by 5 bases, and 11 bases separated the two germline ends. This CDR3 is built from 12 residues. CDR3 sequence reads: CATRRGNEKLFF. The CDR3 DNA sequence: TGTGCCACCCGGCGGGGGAATGAAAAACTGTTTTTT.

The V gene is TRBV5-1, the J gene TRBJ2-3, with 7 bases fitting TRBD1. V shed 3 bases and J 4 bases; nucleotides not matched to a gene: 5. This CDR3 is 14 amino acids long. Germline loops: CDR1 SGHRS, CDR2 YFSETQ. The CDR3 region is CASSYEDRADTQYF. The CDR3 nucleotides read TGCGCCAGCAGCTACGAAGACAGGGCAGATACGCAGTATTTT.

The chain uses TRBV30 and TRBJ2-1; possibly TRBD2 for D (5 bases). Germline lookup yields CDR1 GTSNPN and CDR2 SVGIG (reference sequence). V lost 1 base and J lost 0, with 10 bases in between. CDR3 length: 15 amino acids. This CDR3 is CAWSGTGGSYNEQFF. The CDR3 DNA reads as TGTGCCTGGAGTGGGACTGGAGGCTCCTACAATGAGCAGTTCTTC. The full variable domain, rest sourced from reference TRBV30 and TRBJ2-1, is SQTIHQWPATLVQPVGSPLSLECTVEGTSNPNLYWYRQAAGRGLQLLFYSVGIGQISSEVPQNLSASRPQDRQFILSSKKLLLSDSGFYLCAWSGTGGSYNEQFFGPGTRLTVL.

The J gene is TRBJ1-5, the V gene TRBV2, with 7 bases that match TRBD1. The CDR3 sequence is 19 residues long. In germline, CDR1 is SNHLY, CDR2 FYNNEI. The junction had 17 bases not matched to a gene; V was cut back by 6 bases and J by 0 bases. The DNA for the CDR3 is TGTGCCAGCAGACAAGGACCGGGACAGACAGTATATAGCAATCAGCCCCAGCATTTT. Protein: CASRQGPGQTVYSNQPQHF.

This clone has just one count. It is likely a read error, because the conserved phenylalanine at the end of the CDR3 is missing. The chain recombines TRBV2 with TRBJ1-6, with D possibly being TRBD1 (5 bases). In germline, CDR1 is SNHLY, CDR2 FYNNEI. The length of the CDR3 is 15 residues. V lost 6 bases and J lost 7, with 16 bases in between. CDR3 sequence (DNA): TGTGCCAGCAGACGTTACAGGATGTGGAATTCACCCCTCCACCTT. Encoded protein: CASRRYRMWNSPLHL.

This sequence joins TRBV12-3 or TRBV12-4 and TRBJ1-1, with a tentative D call TRBD1 (5 bases). CDR3 length: 12 amino acids. Trimming pared 3 bases from V and 9 bases from J, leaving 11 bases between. CDR3 residues: CASSFSEGKAFF. In DNA form, the CDR3 reads TGTGCCAGCAGTTTTAGCGAGGGGAAAGCTTTCTTT.